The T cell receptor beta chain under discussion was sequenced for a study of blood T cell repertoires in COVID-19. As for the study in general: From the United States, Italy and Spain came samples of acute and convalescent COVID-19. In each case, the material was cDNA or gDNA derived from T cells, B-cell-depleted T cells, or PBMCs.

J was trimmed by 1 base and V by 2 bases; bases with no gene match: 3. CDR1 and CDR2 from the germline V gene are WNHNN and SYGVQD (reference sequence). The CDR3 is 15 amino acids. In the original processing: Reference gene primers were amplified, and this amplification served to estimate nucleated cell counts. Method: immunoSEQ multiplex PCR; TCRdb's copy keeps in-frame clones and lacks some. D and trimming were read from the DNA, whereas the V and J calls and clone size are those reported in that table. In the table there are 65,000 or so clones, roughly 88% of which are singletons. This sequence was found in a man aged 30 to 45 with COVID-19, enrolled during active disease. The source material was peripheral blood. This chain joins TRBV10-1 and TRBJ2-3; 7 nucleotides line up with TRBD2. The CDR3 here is CASSEGLAGTDTQYF. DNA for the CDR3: TGCGCCAGCAGTGAGGGCCTAGCGGGCACAGATACGCAGTATTTT.